Following are 10 T cell receptor beta chains from one sample sequenced in a study of blood T cells in healthy people across ages. Together with a sample-barcoded 5' primer, a J-beta primer mix was included in a second PCR lasting 7 to 11 cycles. TCRdb analysed the 5' RACE reads with MiXCR anew, one entry per CDR3 protein. The table lists hundreds of thousands of distinct CDR3 sequences, more than 45% of them singletons. Sequencing was done on a sample of blood. These TCRs come from a man older than 75 in good health.

This clonotype has a handful of counts. CDR3 region: CASSHGGTLSYEQYF. The CDR3 DNA follows: TGTGCCAGCAGCCACGGCGGGACACTCTCCTACGAGCAGTACTTC. The chain links TRBV3-1 to TRBJ2-7; D might be TRBD1 or TRBD2, each matching 6 bases. In germline, CDR1 is LGHDT, CDR2 YNNKEL (reference sequence). V lost 3 bases to trimming and J lost 0 bases, with 12 bases between them. CDR3 length: 15 amino acids.

This chain links TRBV12-3 or TRBV12-4 with TRBJ2-1; D is possibly TRBD1 or TRBD2 (5 bases each). The CDR3 sequence is 15 residues long. V lost 6 bases, J lost 0 bases, and 12 bases lay in between. The CDR3 is CASSRDAFSYNEQFF. The CDR3 DNA reads TGTGCCAGCAGCCGGGACGCCTTCTCCTACAATGAGCAGTTCTTC.

The chain has TRBV27 and TRBJ2-7; a weak D match, TRBD1 (6 bases). Deletions cut 8 bases from V and 6 bases from J, with 20 bases between. In germline, CDR1 is MNHEY, CDR2 SMNVEV (reference sequence). This CDR3 is built from 14 residues. The CDR3 reads CASGLTGELREQYF. The CDR3 DNA is TGTGCCAGCGGATTGACAGGCGAATTACGCGAGCAGTACTTC.

This clonotype showed up just a few times. The chain recombines TRBV29-1 with TRBJ1-1; no clear D gene. Trimming removed 5 bases from V and 6 bases from J, with 10 bases in between. The length of the CDR3 is 11 residues. In germline, CDR1 is SQVTM, CDR2 ANQGSEA. The CDR3 DNA reads as TGCAGCGTTCGGGGTCACCCTGAAGCTTTCTTT. It yields the protein CSVRGHPEAFF.

This sequence joins TRBV28 and TRBJ2-5; a weak D match, TRBD2 (6 bases). V lost 8 bases, J lost 1 base, and 14 bases lay in between. CDR1 and CDR2 (germline): MDHEN, SYDVKM. The CDR3 has 14 residues. CDR3 loop: CASGGTSPQETQYF. The CDR3 DNA reads TGTGCCAGCGGGGGTACTAGCCCCCAAGAGACCCAGTACTTC.

The V gene is TRBV7-2, the J gene TRBJ1-5, with D possibly being TRBD1 (6 bases). The V gene lost 8 bases and the J gene lost 2 bases, with 7 bases spanning the gap. This CDR3 comprises 12 residues. The germline CDR1 and CDR2 sequences are SGHTA and FQGNSA. This chain's CDR3 is CASGQRNQPQHF. CDR3 DNA sequence: TGTGCCAGCGGACAGCGCAATCAGCCCCAGCATTTT.

The chain combines TRBV29-1 with TRBJ2-1; D possibly corresponds to TRBD2 (7 bases). This CDR3 region has 14 residues. Germline CDR1 reads SQVTM; CDR2 reads ANQGSEA. V was pared by 7 bases and J by 10 bases, with 23 bases between. CDR3 DNA sequence: TGCAGCGGGGGGGCTTTAGCGGGCCCTACGGAGCAGTTCTTC. This encodes CSGGALAGPTEQFF.

The rearrangement joins TRBV28 to TRBJ2-5; 8 bases fit TRBD1. This CDR3 region has 14 residues. After removal of 2 bases from V and 4 bases from J, the junction contained 3 bases not matched to a gene. Per the germline V gene, CDR1 is MDHEN and CDR2 is SYDVKM. In DNA form, the CDR3 reads TGTGCCAGCAGTTTACTACAGGGGGTAGAGACCCAGTACTTC. Protein sequence: CASSLLQGVETQYF.

The CDR3, as DNA: TGTGCCAGCAGCTTGGGCCTGGGAGGGCAAGAGACCCAGTACTTC. The encoded protein is CASSLGLGGQETQYF. This chain links TRBV5-4 with TRBJ2-5; 7 positions agree with TRBD2. The V and J ends lost 0 bases and 2 bases, in that order; junction bases with no gene match: 4. The germline V gene has CDR1 SGHNT and CDR2 YYREEE (reference sequence). CDR3 size: 15 residues.

V and J are TRBV3-1 and TRBJ1-2; D uncertain. The CDR3 spans 14 residues. Germline CDR1 reads LGHDT; CDR2 reads YNNKEL (reference sequence). Trimming took 0 bases from V and 0 from J, leaving 5 bases between them. CDR3 sequence: CASSQDKSNYGYTF. CDR3 nucleotides: TGTGCCAGCAGCCAAGACAAATCTAACTATGGCTACACCTTC.